Listed here are 22 T cell receptor beta chains from one sample, sequenced in a study of vaccination effects on CD4 cells after COVID-19. TCRdb keeps only in-frame clones here, not all; method: immunoSEQ multiplex PCR. Of approximately 60,000 clones listed, 78% are singletons. These TCRs are of unknown antigen specificity. Following 10 days of culture, CD4+ T cells were isolated. Participants were given two doses of BNT162b2 or mRNA-1273 vaccine. The sample was CD4+ T cells from PBMCs cultured without peptide, taken after COVID-19 vaccination. The origin of the receptors is a human donor who received a COVID-19 vaccine.

This chain connects TRBV12-3 or TRBV12-4 to TRBJ2-2; no reliable D call. V lost 2 bases to trimming and J lost 6 bases, with 4 bases between them. The CDR3 has 12 residues. CDR3 residues: CASSLSAGELFF. Written as DNA, the CDR3 is TGTGCCAGCAGTTTATCAGCCGGGGAGCTGTTTTTT.

The chain carries TRBV19 and TRBJ1-5; TRBD1 matches at 8 bases. The CDR3 contains 15 residues. Germline CDR1 and CDR2: LNHDA and SQIVND (reference sequence). The ends lost 1 base at V and 4 bases at J; junction bases unmatched: 3. CDR3 in amino acids: CASSIGQGLNQPQHF. CDR3 in DNA: TGTGCCAGTAGTATAGGACAGGGGTTAAATCAGCCCCAGCATTTT.

This chain links TRBV2 with TRBJ2-3; D possibly corresponds to TRBD1 (5 bases). Germline lookup yields CDR1 SNHLY and CDR2 FYNNEI. This CDR3 spans 15 amino acids. Deletions cut 2 bases from V and 3 bases from J, with 12 bases between. The CDR3 spells CASSERAGMTDTQYF. The CDR3 coding sequence is TGTGCCAGCAGTGAACGAGCAGGGATGACAGATACGCAGTATTTT.

The V gene is TRBV5-1, the J gene TRBJ2-5; 15 nucleotides match TRBD2. Germline V gives CDR1 SGHRS, CDR2 YFSETQ. The ends lost 4 bases at V and 5 bases at J; junction bases unmatched: 9. This CDR3 is built from 17 residues. CDR3 coding DNA: TGCGCCAGCAGCCCGTGGACTAGCGGGGGGGCTTGGGAGACCCAGTACTTC. As protein: CASSPWTSGGAWETQYF.

The V call is TRBV5-8, the J call TRBJ1-2, with D perhaps TRBD1 (6 bases). The germline V gene encodes CDR1 SGHTS and CDR2 YDEGEE. The V end was cut by 1 base, the J end by 4 bases, with 11 bases between. The CDR3 length is 14 residues. CDR3 protein: CASSLRRTAYGYTF. The CDR3, as DNA: TGTGCCAGCAGCTTGCGCCGGACAGCCTATGGCTACACCTTC.

The chain has TRBV11-2 and TRBJ2-7; 7 nucleotides agree with TRBD1. Germline V lookup: CDR1 SGHAT, CDR2 FQNNGV. V dropped 0 bases and J dropped 0; count of bases not matched to a gene: 2. The CDR3 covers 15 residues. The CDR3 coding sequence is TGTGCCAGCAGCTTAGAAACAGGGGCCTCCTACGAGCAGTACTTC. This sequence encodes CASSLETGASYEQYF.

The chain combines TRBV2 with TRBJ1-2; D gene unclear. In germline, CDR1 is SNHLY, CDR2 FYNNEI. V lost 3 bases and J lost 8, with 13 bases in between. This CDR3 has 13 residues. This chain's CDR3 is CASSEGSQRGYTF. The CDR3 DNA follows: TGTGCCAGCAGTGAGGGGAGTCAGAGAGGCTACACCTTC. The full variable domain, its missing parts supplied by reference TRBV2 and TRBJ1-2, is EPEVTQTPSHQVTQMGQEVILRCVPISNHLYFYWYRQILGQKVEFLVSFYNNEISEKSEIFDDQFSVERPDGSNFTLKIRSTKLEDSAMYFCASSEGSQRGYTFGSGTRLTVV.

This clone was observed a single time. This chain uses TRBV28 with TRBJ1-6, with TRBD1 matching 10 bases. J gave up 7 bases and V 6 bases, and 9 bases lay outside the gene matches. The germline V gene encodes CDR1 MDHEN and CDR2 SYDVKM. The CDR3 has 16 amino acids. For the CDR3, the DNA is TGTGCCAGCAGCGAATTGGGACAGGGGAAAAATTCACCCCTCCACTTT. Translated: CASSELGQGKNSPLHF.

The chain is built from TRBV6-5 and TRBJ2-7; D gene uncertain. Trimming took off 2 bases at V and 2 bases at J, with 10 bases between the two ends. This CDR3 is 14 amino acids long. Germline V gene data show CDR1 as MNHEY and CDR2 as SVGAGI. CDR3 nucleotide sequence: TGTGCCAGCAGTTACGGACCGGGCCCCTACGAGCAGTACTTC. Translated, it gives CASSYGPGPYEQYF.

CDR3 DNA: TGTGCCAGCAGTTTTTGGCCCCTGAACACTGAAGCTTTCTTT. Protein sequence: CASSFWPLNTEAFF. V and J are TRBV28 and TRBJ1-1, with unresolved D. Trimming shortened V by 3 bases and J by 0 bases, and 8 bases separated the two germline ends. Germline V gene lookup returns CDR1 MDHEN and CDR2 SYDVKM. The CDR3 loop spans 14 amino acids.

This clone was seen a few times. The chain employs TRBV19 and TRBJ2-2; the D gene is possibly TRBD2 (6 bases). CDR1 and CDR2 from the germline V gene are LNHDA and SQIVND (reference sequence). The CDR3 extends over 13 amino acids. V was cut by 5 bases and J by 4 bases, with 8 bases left in between. The DNA for the CDR3 is TGTGCCAGTAGTGTGCGGGGCACCGGGGAGCTGTTTTTT. Translating gives CASSVRGTGELFF.

The V and J genes are TRBV30 and TRBJ2-2; 7 nucleotides align to TRBD2. J was trimmed by 6 bases and V by 0 bases; bases with no gene match: 10. The CDR3 contains 16 residues. Germline CDR1 GTSNPN, CDR2 SVGIG (reference sequence). In nucleotides, the CDR3 is TGTGCCTGGAGTGTACCGAGGACTAGTGTCCCCGGGGAGCTGTTTTTT. Translating gives CAWSVPRTSVPGELFF.

In this sample, this clone turned up many times. This chain uses TRBV2 with TRBJ1-2, with D maybe TRBD1 (6 bases). The length of the CDR3 is 13 residues. Trimming removed 6 bases from V and 2 bases from J, with 10 bases in between. Germline V gene lookup returns CDR1 SNHLY and CDR2 FYNNEI. The CDR3 region has the DNA TGTGCCAGCAGCGCCGGGACAAACTATGGCTACACCTTC. It translates to CASSAGTNYGYTF.

In this sample, this clone turned up a few times. The chain joins TRBV5-1 to TRBJ1-2; D is ambiguous. The germline V and J ends were trimmed by 0 bases and 0 bases, with 12 bases remaining between them. Germline V gene data show CDR1 as SGHRS and CDR2 as YFSETQ. The CDR3 has 16 amino acids. The DNA of the CDR3 is TGCGCCAGCAGCTTGGCGGGAGGAATAGCTAACTATGGCTACACCTTC. It specifies CASSLAGGIANYGYTF.

The V call is TRBV28, the J call TRBJ2-7, with a weak D call TRBD1 (6 bases). Germline loops: CDR1 MDHEN, CDR2 SYDVKM. The CDR3 runs to 15 residues. The V end was cut by 1 base, the J end by 7 bases, with 17 bases between. The CDR3 reads CASSLSGGASGEQYF. The CDR3 DNA reads as TGTGCCAGCAGTTTATCTGGGGGCGCATCGGGGGAGCAGTACTTC.

J is TRBJ2-7 and V is TRBV5-6, with 9 bases that match TRBD1. The germline V gene has CDR1 SGHDT and CDR2 YYEEEE. The V and J ends lost 1 base and 3 bases, in that order; junction bases with no gene match: 8. The CDR3 covers 16 residues. The CDR3 DNA follows: TGTGCCAGCAGCTTGTGGCCTGCGGGACAGGGCTACGAGCAGTACTTC. This sequence encodes CASSLWPAGQGYEQYF. The whole variable domain, filled in from reference TRBV5-6 and TRBJ2-7, reads DAGVTQSPTHLIKTRGQQVTLRCSPKSGHDTVSWYQQALGQGPQFIFQYYEEEERQRGNFPDRFSGHQFPNYSSELNVNALLLGDSALYLCASSLWPAGQGYEQYFGPGTRLTVT.

The V call is TRBV28, the J call TRBJ1-1; a weak D match, TRBD1 (6 bases). Germline lookup yields CDR1 MDHEN and CDR2 SYDVKM. Trimming pared 6 bases from V and 5 bases from J, leaving 19 bases between. The CDR3 has 15 residues. CDR3: CASSPPGGAKTEAFF. The CDR3 nucleotides are TGTGCCAGCAGCCCCCCGGGGGGGGCCAAGACTGAAGCTTTCTTT.

This chain connects TRBV18 to TRBJ1-2; possibly TRBD1 for D (5 bases). Germline assignment: CDR1 KGHSH and CDR2 LQKENI. CDR3 length: 16 residues. V was trimmed by 2 bases and J by 4 bases, leaving 17 bases between them. CDR3 in DNA: TGTGCCAGCTCACCAACAGGCCTCTCATTTTTCTATGGCTACACCTTC. This gives the protein CASSPTGLSFFYGYTF.

The genes are TRBV28 and TRBJ1-6; D not certain. The CDR3 is 14 residues long. Per the germline V gene, CDR1 is MDHEN and CDR2 is SYDVKM. V lost 6 bases to trimming and J lost 7 bases, with 13 bases between them. The CDR3 is CASSLRTKNSPLHF. The CDR3 region has the DNA TGTGCCAGCAGCCTCCGGACCAAAAATTCACCCCTCCACTTT.

The chain is built from TRBV5-6 and TRBJ2-7; 8 bases match TRBD1. This CDR3 is 16 amino acids long. Germline loops: CDR1 SGHDT, CDR2 YYEEEE. J gave up 0 bases and V 6 bases, and 11 bases lay outside the gene matches. The CDR3 coding sequence is TGTGCCAGCATCCTACTCGGGACAGGCACCTCCTACGAGCAGTACTTC. This codes for CASILLGTGTSYEQYF.

CDR3 protein: CSVSHGQGANEQYF. The CDR3 DNA reads TGCAGCGTTTCCCACGGACAGGGGGCTAACGAGCAGTACTTC. The chain combines TRBV29-1 with TRBJ2-7; 11 nucleotides line up with TRBD1. Germline V gene lookup returns CDR1 SQVTM and CDR2 ANQGSEA. J gave up 5 bases and V 5 bases, and 8 bases lay outside the gene matches. The CDR3 is 14 amino acids.

The gene calls are TRBV10-3 and TRBJ1-6; 8 positions agree with TRBD1. This CDR3 has 17 amino acids. After removal of 4 bases from V and 9 bases from J, the junction contained 14 bases not matched to a gene. Germline lookup yields CDR1 ENHRY and CDR2 SYGVKD. CDR3 sequence (DNA): TGTGCCATCAGTGGATCGCCGACCGGGACAGGAGGTTCACCCCTCCACTTT. This sequence encodes CAISGSPTGTGGSPLHF.